Following are 21 T cell receptor beta chains from one sample sequenced in a study of blood T cell repertoires in COVID-19. The method was immunoSEQ multiplex PCR; TCRdb's version includes in-frame clones alone and lacks a portion of them. The sample holds 110,000 or so clones, roughly four fifths seen once. Sequenced material: peripheral blood. The receptors shown here come from a human donor in a cohort sampled during active COVID-19.

This chain links TRBV7-8 with TRBJ2-5; D gene ambiguous. Trimming pared 1 base from V and 2 bases from J, leaving 11 bases between. There are 15 residues in the CDR3. Looked up from germline, CDR1 is SGHVS and CDR2 is FQNEAQ. This CDR3 reads CASSLVLGSQETQYF. The CDR3 DNA follows: TGTGCCAGCAGCTTAGTTCTAGGAAGTCAAGAGACCCAGTACTTC.

CDR3 DNA: TGTGCCAGCAGCTTAGGCGGGGGGTTAGATACGCAGTATTTT. Translation gives CASSLGGGLDTQYF. J is TRBJ2-3 and V is TRBV11-2; TRBD2 agrees at 8 bases. This CDR3 comprises 14 residues. The V gene's germline CDR1 is SGHAT and CDR2 FQNNGV. The J segment lost 5 bases and the V segment lost 1 base, leaving 2 bases of the junction unmatched.

The gene calls are TRBV7-2 and TRBJ2-7, with 12 bases that match TRBD2. The CDR3 extends over 18 amino acids. CDR1 is SGHTA and CDR2 is FQGNSA in the germline V gene. The J segment lost 2 bases and the V segment lost 4 bases, leaving 12 bases of the junction unmatched. The CDR3 DNA reads TGTGCCAGCAGCTCGCCTACTAGCGGGGGGATTGGAGCCTACGAGCAGTACTTC. As protein: CASSSPTSGGIGAYEQYF.

This chain connects TRBV5-5 to TRBJ1-3, with a weak D call TRBD1 (5 bases). Trimming pared 2 bases from V and 2 bases from J, leaving 11 bases between. The CDR3 extends over 15 amino acids. Germline V lookup: CDR1 SGHKS, CDR2 YYEKEE (reference sequence). CDR3 sequence: CASSFEPGAGNTIYF. The CDR3 DNA reads as TGTGCCAGCAGCTTCGAGCCGGGGGCTGGAAACACCATATATTTT.

The rearrangement uses TRBV7-2 and TRBJ2-2, with TRBD1 matching 12 bases. The CDR3 sequence is 16 residues long. V lost 5 bases, J lost 6 bases, and 7 bases stayed unmatched. Germline CDR1 reads SGHTA; CDR2 reads FQGNSA. The DNA of the CDR3 is TGTGCCAGCAGCCCCCGGGGACAGGGGGCCCCCGGGGAGCTGTTTTTT. Translated: CASSPRGQGAPGELFF.

The chain carries TRBV4-1 and TRBJ2-6; TRBD1 matches at 8 bases. Losses at the gene ends were 5 bases for V and 0 bases for J; bases not matched to a gene: 12. CDR3 size: 19 residues. The germline CDR1 and CDR2 sequences are MGHRA and YSYEKL. The DNA for the CDR3 is TGCGCCAGCAGCAAGAATATGGCAGGGGGCTACTCTGGGGCCAACGTCCTGACTTTC. Translating it yields CASSKNMAGGYSGANVLTF.

V and J are TRBV5-5 and TRBJ1-1; D not certain. The length of the CDR3 is 13 residues. Germline CDR1 is SGHKS and CDR2 is YYEKEE (reference sequence). Trimming cost V 2 bases and J 4 bases, with 9 bases left between them. CDR3 nucleotide sequence: TGTGCCAGCAGCTTCCACAGCGGCACTGAAGCTTTCTTT. This sequence encodes CASSFHSGTEAFF.

This chain uses TRBV12-3 or TRBV12-4 with TRBJ2-1, with 9 bases matching TRBD1. The CDR3 consists of 13 residues. Trimming removed 4 bases from V and 10 bases from J; junction bases left unmatched: 5. CDR3 nucleotide sequence: TGTGCCAGCAGTTCGGGACAGGGACGAGAGCAGTTCTTC. Translated: CASSSGQGREQFF.

The chain employs TRBV12-3 or TRBV12-4 and TRBJ1-2; D is possibly TRBD1 (6 bases). V shed 6 bases and J shed 4 bases, with 12 bases lying between them. The CDR3 loop spans 13 amino acids. CDR3 protein: CASSTRTVYGYTF. CDR3 nucleotides: TGTGCCAGCAGCACTCGGACAGTCTATGGCTACACCTTC.

This clone was detected a few times. This chain joins TRBV2 and TRBJ1-1, with D tentatively TRBD1 (5 bases). V was clipped by 4 bases and J by 1 base, with 7 bases between them. The CDR3 runs to 13 residues. Germline values: CDR1 SNHLY, CDR2 FYNNEI. CDR3 sequence reads: CASSAGGNTEAFF. The CDR3, as DNA: TGTGCCAGCAGTGCGGGGGGGAACACTGAAGCTTTCTTT.

This clone was recorded only once. The CDR3 spells CASSPNAALNTQYF. The CDR3 region has the DNA TGCGCCAGCAGCCCCAACGCTGCACTGAATACGCAGTATTTT. The gene calls are TRBV10-1 and TRBJ2-3; D ambiguous. V lost 6 bases and J 7 bases, leaving 17 bases between the germline ends. The length of the CDR3 is 14 residues. From germline, CDR1 is WNHNN and CDR2 SYGVQD (reference sequence).

The chain is built from TRBV7-8 and TRBJ2-3; TRBD2 aligns across 8 bases. V trimming: 1 base; J trimming: 4 bases; junction bases outside the gene matches: 10. Germline assignment: CDR1 SGHVS and CDR2 FQNEAQ. The CDR3 has 17 amino acids. The CDR3 nucleotides read TGTGCCAGCAGCTTAGGGCGAGCGGGGGTCGGGGCAGATACGCAGTATTTT. As protein: CASSLGRAGVGADTQYF.

The CDR3 reads CASSFRGGGGYTF. CDR3 DNA: TGTGCCAGCAGCTTTCGTGGGGGGGGTGGCTACACCTTC. This rearrangement joins TRBV5-4 to TRBJ1-2; possible D gene TRBD1, 5 bases. The V end lost 2 bases, the J end lost 7 bases, and 12 bases lay between the germline ends. The V gene's germline CDR1 is SGHNT and CDR2 YYREEE (reference sequence). This CDR3 region has 13 residues.

The rearrangement joins TRBV12-3 or TRBV12-4 to TRBJ1-1; possibly TRBD1 for D (5 bases). The CDR3 has 12 residues. Trimming removed 3 bases from V and 8 bases from J, with 10 bases in between. The CDR3 spells CASSFGAVEAFF. The CDR3, as DNA: TGTGCCAGCAGTTTTGGGGCAGTAGAAGCTTTCTTT.

The CDR3 region is CASSEEFGTGGSYEQYF. CDR3 sequence (DNA): TGTGCCAGCAGTGAAGAATTCGGGACAGGGGGCTCCTACGAGCAGTACTTC. The V and J genes are TRBV6-1 and TRBJ2-7; 11 bases fit TRBD1. CDR1 is MNHNS and CDR2 is SASEGT in the germline V gene. V dropped 1 base and J dropped 0; count of bases not matched to a gene: 5. This CDR3 is built from 17 residues.

The chain employs TRBV3-1 (or the pseudogene TRBV3-2) and TRBJ2-1, with 9 positions matching TRBD2. Trimming removed 4 bases from V and 4 bases from J; junction bases left unmatched: 8. Germline V lookup: CDR1 LGHDT, CDR2 YNNKEL (reference sequence). There are 16 residues in the CDR3. The CDR3 DNA is TGTGCCAGCAGCCTCACAGCGGGGGGTATATACAATGAGCAGTTCTTC. Amino acid sequence: CASSLTAGGIYNEQFF.

This chain links TRBV6-6 with TRBJ2-5, with TRBD1 identical over 7 bases. The CDR3 has 18 amino acids. Trimming took 5 bases from V and 9 from J; bases not matched to a gene: 24. Looked up from germline, CDR1 is MNHNY and CDR2 is SVGAGI (reference sequence). The CDR3 sequence is CASSRTKPGQSGLVAQYF. The CDR3 DNA reads as TGTGCCAGCAGTCGAACCAAACCGGGACAGAGCGGACTCGTGGCCCAGTACTTC.

The rearrangement joins TRBV7-8 to TRBJ1-2, with TRBD1 matching 7 bases. Germline lookup yields CDR1 SGHVS and CDR2 FQNEAQ. The CDR3 is 15 residues long. V gave up 1 base and J gave up 7 bases; unmatched junction bases: 9. CDR3 residues: CASSLGGTTGFGYTF. In DNA form, the CDR3 reads TGTGCCAGCAGCTTAGGGGGCACGACAGGGTTTGGCTACACCTTC.

CDR3 DNA: TGTGCCAGCACCGGGACAGGGGGCCGTCAGCCCCAGCATTTT. This translates into CASTGTGGRQPQHF. The V call is TRBV6-6, the J call TRBJ1-5; 12 bases match TRBD1. Germline-derived CDR1 and CDR2 are MNHNY and SVGAGI (reference sequence). V was clipped by 7 bases and J by 6 bases; unmatched bases: 4. The CDR3 contains 14 residues.

Concerning this clone itself: The germline gene is not matched at one end of the junction; a read error may be the cause. This chain links TRBV24-1 with TRBJ1-2, with a tentative D call TRBD1 (5 bases). The germline V gene has CDR1 KGHDR and CDR2 SFDVKD. The CDR3 has 12 residues. This CDR3 reads CATRDGQGPPHF. The CDR3 nucleotides read TGTGCCACCAGGGACGGGCAGGGCCCTCCCCACTTC.

In DNA, the CDR3 is TGTGCCAGCAGTTACTCTGACAGGGGACCCACAGATACGCAGTATTTT. This sequence encodes CASSYSDRGPTDTQYF. The V gene is TRBV6-2 or TRBV6-3, the J gene TRBJ2-3; 8 nucleotides line up with TRBD1. The CDR3 contains 16 residues. CDR1 is MNHEY, CDR2 SVGEGT, per germline. After removal of 0 bases from V and 2 bases from J, the junction contained 4 bases not matched to a gene.